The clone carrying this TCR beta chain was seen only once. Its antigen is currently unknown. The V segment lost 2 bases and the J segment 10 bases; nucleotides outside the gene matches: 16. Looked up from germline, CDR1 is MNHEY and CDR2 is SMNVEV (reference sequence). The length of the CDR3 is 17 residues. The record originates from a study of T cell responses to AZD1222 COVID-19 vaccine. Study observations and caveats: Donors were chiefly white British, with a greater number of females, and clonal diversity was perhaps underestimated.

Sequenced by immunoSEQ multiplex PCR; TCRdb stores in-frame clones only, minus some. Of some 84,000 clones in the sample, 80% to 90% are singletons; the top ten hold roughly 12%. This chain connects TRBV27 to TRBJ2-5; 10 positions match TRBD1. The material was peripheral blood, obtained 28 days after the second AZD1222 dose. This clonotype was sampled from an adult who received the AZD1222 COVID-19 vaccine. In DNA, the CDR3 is TGTGCCAGCAGTTTAAGCGGGGACAGGGGTAGTACAGGGAACCAGTACTTC. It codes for CASSLSGDRGSTGNQYF.